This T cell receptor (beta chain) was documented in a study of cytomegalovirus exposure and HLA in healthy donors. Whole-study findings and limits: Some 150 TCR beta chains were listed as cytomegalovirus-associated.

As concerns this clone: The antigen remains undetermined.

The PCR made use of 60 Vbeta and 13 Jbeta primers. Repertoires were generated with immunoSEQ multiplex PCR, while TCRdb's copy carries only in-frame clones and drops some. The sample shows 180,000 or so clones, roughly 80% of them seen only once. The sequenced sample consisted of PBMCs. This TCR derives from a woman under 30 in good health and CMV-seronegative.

The CDR3 is CASRIAGGPYNEQFF. The CDR3 DNA reads as TGTGCCAGCAGGATAGCGGGAGGGCCCTACAATGAGCAGTTCTTC. The V gene is TRBV2, the J gene TRBJ2-1; 11 bases align to TRBD2. Losses at the gene ends were 6 bases for V and 2 bases for J; bases not matched to a gene: 3. This CDR3 region has 15 residues. Germline V lookup: CDR1 SNHLY, CDR2 FYNNEI.